This passage covers 20 T cell receptor beta chains from one sample sequenced in a study of beta chain features in type 1 diabetes. Expressed TCRB transcripts got sequenced, as all isolated RNA was reverse transcribed. Libraries were prepared by immunoSEQ multiplex PCR; TCRdb keeps only in-frame clonotypes and omits some of them. The table lists about 140,000 clones, 9.5% to 10% of them singletons. Sequenced input: central memory CD4+ T cells from blood. The receptors come from a woman aged 35 to 49 in good health.

V is TRBV5-5 and J is TRBJ2-2, with 8 positions matching TRBD1. V shed 4 bases, J shed 5 bases, and the junction held 7 bases outside the gene matches. Per the germline V gene, CDR1 is SGHKS and CDR2 is YYEKEE (reference sequence). The CDR3 is 15 residues long. CDR3 sequence reads: CASSLNQGATGELFF. CDR3 DNA sequence: TGTGCCAGCAGCCTCAATCAGGGGGCGACCGGGGAGCTGTTTTTT.

This clone came up a few times. The chain links TRBV7-2 to TRBJ2-5, with 12 nucleotides matching TRBD2. Trimming cost V 5 bases and J 4 bases; bases outside gene matches: 5. Germline V lookup: CDR1 SGHTA, CDR2 FQGNSA. The CDR3 is 15 residues long. The CDR3 loop is CASSVLAGGLETQYF. CDR3 sequence (DNA): TGTGCCAGCAGCGTGCTAGCGGGGGGGCTAGAGACCCAGTACTTC.

This clone was counted only a few times. At one end the junction does not follow the germline gene, possibly because of a read error. The sample carries other DNA sequences with the same CDR3. The V gene is TRBV5-1, the J gene TRBJ1-1; D is unresolved. This CDR3 contains 12 residues. Looked up from germline, CDR1 is SGHRS and CDR2 is YFSETQ. The CDR3 loop reads CASVGVNTEAFF. CDR3 nucleotide sequence: TGTGCCAGCGTGGGCGTGAACACTGAAGCTTTCTTT.

This clone came up a few times. The chain couples TRBV29-1 to TRBJ2-5; 7 nucleotides align to TRBD1. The germline CDR1 and CDR2 sequences are SQVTM and ANQGSEA. This CDR3 has 14 residues. J lost 5 bases, V lost 3 bases, and 9 bases had no gene match. The CDR3 bases are TGCAGCGTTGACCCCAGACAGGGTTCGGAGACCCAGTACTTC. This sequence encodes CSVDPRQGSETQYF.

The V gene is TRBV10-2, the J gene TRBJ1-2, with unresolved D. The CDR3 runs 13 residues. Germline V gene data show CDR1 as WSHSY and CDR2 as SAAADI. Trimming shortened V by 4 bases and J by 10 bases, and 16 bases separated the two germline ends. The CDR3 sequence is CASSAAEGRSYTF. In DNA, the CDR3 is TGCGCCAGCAGTGCCGCAGAGGGCCGTTCCTACACCTTC.

This rearrangement joins TRBV6-1 to TRBJ2-1; D remains unclear. Germline CDR1 is MNHNS and CDR2 is SASEGT. Trimming removed 6 bases from V and 7 bases from J, with 16 bases in between. The CDR3 runs to 14 residues. As DNA, the CDR3 is TGTGCCAGCAGCCTAGGCCCGGGTCGGAATGAGCAGTTCTTC. It yields the protein CASSLGPGRNEQFF.

At least ten counts were recorded for this clone. The rearrangement joins TRBV21-1 to TRBJ1-2; the tabulated D call, TRBD1, remains unverified against the DNA. TRBV21-1 is designated a pseudogene. The CDR3 is made up of 10 amino acids. The CDR3 nucleotides are TGTGCCAGAAACAGGGACGGCTACACCTTC. This sequence encodes CARNRDGYTF.

The chain uses TRBV14 and TRBJ2-2, with 7 bases aligning to TRBD1. This CDR3 comprises 14 residues. V lost 5 bases to trimming and J lost 6 bases; unmatched junction nucleotides: 6. Looked up from germline, CDR1 is SGHDN and CDR2 is FVKESK. CDR3 sequence (DNA): TGTGCCAGCAGCAGACAGGGCCTTGCCGGGGAGCTGTTTTTT. It encodes CASSRQGLAGELFF.

This clone was found many times. V gene TRBV5-1 combines with J gene TRBJ1-4, with TRBD1 identical over 7 bases. The V gene's germline CDR1 is SGHRS and CDR2 YFSETQ. The CDR3 is 15 amino acids. With V trimmed by 3 bases and J by 4 bases, 6 bases remained unmatched. CDR3 DNA: TGCGCCAGCAGCTCTAGGGGGACAGATAATGAAAAACTGTTTTTT. It yields the protein CASSSRGTDNEKLFF.

This clone was seen only a few times. The J gene is TRBJ2-7, the V gene TRBV6-5; possible D gene TRBD1, 6 bases. CDR1 is MNHEY and CDR2 is SVGAGI in the germline V gene. This CDR3 comprises 12 residues. V was trimmed by 5 bases and J by 9 bases, leaving 14 bases between them. The CDR3 DNA reads TGTGCCAGCAGTAACCCTTCCAGGGGGCAGTACTTC. Its protein is CASSNPSRGQYF.

This chain links TRBV14 with TRBJ2-7; 10 bases map to TRBD1. There are 15 residues in the CDR3. Germline CDR1 is SGHDN and CDR2 is FVKESK. V was pared by 4 bases and J by 4 bases, with 7 bases of the junction left unmatched. The CDR3 sequence is CASSRGQGSLYEQYF. The CDR3 DNA sequence: TGTGCCAGCAGCCGGGGACAGGGGTCCCTATACGAGCAGTACTTC.

The V gene is TRBV7-8, the J gene TRBJ1-4; D gene unclear. From germline, CDR1 is SGHVS and CDR2 FQNEAQ. With 1 base removed from V and 5 bases from J, the gap between germline ends came to 14 bases. This CDR3 has 16 amino acids. This chain's CDR3 is CASSLVVGGSNEKLFF. CDR3 sequence (DNA): TGTGCCAGCAGCTTAGTTGTCGGCGGCAGCAATGAAAAACTGTTTTTT.

There are a few counts of this clone. This chain links TRBV5-1 with TRBJ1-4; no reliable D call. Trimming removed 0 bases at V and 2 bases at J, with 20 bases between. Germline V lookup: CDR1 SGHRS, CDR2 YFSETQ. The CDR3 totals 19 residues. In DNA form, the CDR3 reads TGCGCCAGCAGCTTGGATCGGCCGGGCGGCGGGTACACTAATGAAAAACTGTTTTTT. Its protein is CASSLDRPGGGYTNEKLFF. The whole variable domain, filled in from reference TRBV5-1 and TRBJ1-4, reads KAGVTQTPRYLIKTRGQQVTLSCSPISGHRSVSWYQQTPGQGLQFLFEYFSETQRNKGNFPGRFSGRQFSNSRSEMNVSTLELGDSALYLCASSLDRPGGGYTNEKLFFGSGTQLSVL.

The chain's CDR3 is CSVARGTWGEQFF. The CDR3 DNA reads TGCAGCGTCGCCAGGGGGACCTGGGGTGAGCAGTTCTTC. The chain is built from TRBV29-1 and TRBJ2-1; 7 nucleotides line up with TRBD1. V was clipped by 6 bases and J by 9 bases; unmatched bases: 11. CDR1 SQVTM and CDR2 ANQGSEA come from the germline V gene. The CDR3 totals 13 residues.

This clone was counted a few times. This rearrangement joins TRBV6-1 to TRBJ1-1; 7 bases line up with TRBD1. J gave up 0 bases and V 4 bases, and 11 bases lay outside the gene matches. The CDR3 has 17 residues. In germline, CDR1 is MNHNS, CDR2 SASEGT. CDR3 nucleotide sequence: TGTGCCAGCAGTGTACAGGGATGGGGACAGATGAACACTGAAGCTTTCTTT. Translating it yields CASSVQGWGQMNTEAFF.

The rearrangement joins TRBV25-1 to TRBJ2-5; TRBD1 agrees at 8 bases. Germline V gene lookup returns CDR1 MGHDK and CDR2 SYGVNS. The length of the CDR3 is 15 residues. Trimming cost V 6 bases and J 5 bases; bases outside gene matches: 11. The CDR3 spells CASSLGSGGMETQYF. CDR3 DNA: TGTGCCAGCAGCTTAGGTTCAGGGGGCATGGAGACCCAGTACTTC.

This chain links TRBV6-6 with TRBJ1-6; D is unresolved. This CDR3 is built from 13 residues. Trimming pared 10 bases from V and 4 bases from J, leaving 11 bases between. The germline CDR1 and CDR2 sequences are MNHNY and SVGAGI (reference sequence). The CDR3 protein is CATAETYNSPLHF. CDR3 coding DNA: TGTGCCACCGCGGAGACTTATAATTCACCCCTCCACTTT.

J is TRBJ1-5 and V is TRBV7-9, with D hard to call. Germline V gene data show CDR1 as SEHNR and CDR2 as FQNEAQ (reference sequence). This CDR3 spans 13 amino acids. The V end lost 2 bases, the J end lost 5 bases, and 7 bases lay between the germline ends. This CDR3 reads CASSLLVDQPQHF. The CDR3, as DNA: TGTGCCAGCAGCTTATTAGTGGATCAGCCCCAGCATTTT.

The chain couples TRBV11-1 to TRBJ2-3; D remains unclear. The CDR3 covers 12 residues. Germline CDR1 reads SGHAT; CDR2 reads FQDESV (reference sequence). Trimming took off 6 bases at V and 8 bases at J, with 12 bases between the two ends. CDR3 protein: CASSLSEATQYF. For the CDR3, the DNA is TGTGCCAGCAGTCTGAGCGAGGCTACGCAGTATTTT.

CDR3 in amino acids: CASSWDRGTDTQYF. Written as DNA, the CDR3 is TGTGCCAGCAGCTGGGACAGGGGCACAGATACGCAGTATTTT. The chain recombines TRBV7-2 with TRBJ2-3; 9 bases agree with TRBD1. Germline V gene sequence: CDR1 SGHTA, CDR2 FQGNSA. Trimming took 4 bases from V and 1 from J; bases not matched to a gene: 0. The CDR3 runs to 14 residues. The full variable domain, its missing parts supplied by reference TRBV7-2 and TRBJ2-3, is GAGVSQSPSNKVTEKGKDVELRCDPISGHTALYWYRQSLGQGLEFLIYFQGNSAPDKSGLPSDRFSAERTGGSVSTLTIQRTQQEDSAVYLCASSWDRGTDTQYFGPGTRLTVL.